The rows below give T cell receptor beta chains drawn from one sample of a study of shared clonotypes between healthy human individuals. Sequencing was performed with immunoSEQ multiplex PCR; in TCRdb, only in-frame clones are kept and a portion is missing. The sample lists more than 400,000 clones, 65% to 85% occurring once. The sample comprised PBMCs. These receptors were obtained from a woman aged 40 to 50 in good health. Some clones in this sample may be carry-over from other donors' samples. CDR3s include the opening cysteine and the closing phenylalanine or tryptophan. A D gene is named only where the DNA matches it firmly. Not all rows give a size; the values are once, few, many and, for expanded clones, a class.

d_gene,j_gene,v_gene,abundance,CDR3nt,CDR3aa
.,TRBJ2-1,TRBV5-1,.,TGCGCCAGCAGCTTGGGGGGCCGCTACAATGAGCAGTTCTTC,CASSLGGRYNEQFF
TRBD2,TRBJ2-3,TRBV7-2,.,TGTGCCAGCAGCTTAGCGCTAGCGGGAGATACGCAGTATTTT,CASSLALAGDTQYF
.,TRBJ2-3,TRBV28,.,TGTGCCAGCAGGTCTAGCGCTACTCAGGGGAATACGCAGTATTTT,CASRSSATQGNTQYF
.,TRBJ2-5,TRBV5-5,.,TGTGCCAGCAGCTTGGACGGCGGGATGGGGCAAGAGACCCAGTACTTC,CASSLDGGMGQETQYF
TRBD2,TRBJ2-1,TRBV10-3,.,TGTGCCATCGGGGTTGCAGCGGGAAGCTCCTACAATGAGCAGTTCTTC,CAIGVAAGSSYNEQFF
.,TRBJ2-3,TRBV30,once,TGTGCCTGGAGTGCGGACTTGCGCACAGATACGCAGTATTTT,CAWSADLRTDTQYF
TRBD2,TRBJ2-7,TRBV7-2,.,TGTGCCAGCAGCTTAGGGACTAGCGGGGACACTATATCCTACGAGCAGTACTTC,CASSLGTSGDTISYEQYF
.,TRBJ2-3,TRBV5-1,.,TGCGCCAGCAGCTTGACGGCAGCCACAGATACGCAGTATTTT,CASSLTAATDTQYF
TRBD1,TRBJ2-7,TRBV10-3,.,TGTGCCATCGGCGTGGACAGGGGCTACGAGCAGTACTTC,CAIGVDRGYEQYF
TRBD2,TRBJ2-5,TRBV5-1,.,TGCGCCAGCAGCGGAAATAGCGGGAGAGGAGAGACCCAGTACTTC,CASSGNSGRGETQYF
.,TRBJ2-3,TRBV29-1,.,TGCAGCGTTGTAACAGCTAGCACAGATACGCAGTATTTT,CSVVTASTDTQYF
.,TRBJ1-3,TRBV7-2,.,TGTGCCAGCAGCTTGGGGCCGGCCTCTGGAAACACCATATATTTT,CASSLGPASGNTIYF
.,TRBJ2-2,TRBV7-3,.,TGTGCCAGCAGCTTAAGTAGGGCCGGGGAGCTGTTTTTT,CASSLSRAGELFF
TRBD1,TRBJ1-3,TRBV7-9,.,TGTGCCAGCAGTCCGGACAGGGGGTCTGGAAACACCATATATTTT,CASSPDRGSGNTIYF
.,TRBJ2-1,TRBV5-4,few,TGTGCCAGCAGCTTGGTGGCAGAAGGATACAATGAGCAGTTCTTC,CASSLVAEGYNEQFF
.,TRBJ2-5,TRBV2,once,TGTGCCAGCAGTGCCGGCAGGGAAGAGACCCAGTACTTC,CASSAGREETQYF
TRBD1,TRBJ1-1,TRBV28,.,TGTGCCAGCTCATACTGGACAGGGGGCTTTGGGGATAACACTGAAGCTTTCTTT,CASSYWTGGFGDNTEAFF
.,TRBJ2-5,TRBV11-2,.,TGTGCCAGCAGCTTTGACCTCAGGGGGGGGGAGACCCAGTACTTC,CASSFDLRGGETQYF
TRBD2,TRBJ2-3,TRBV7-9,.,TGTGCCAGCAGCCAACGCGGACTAGCGGGAGTCACAGATACGCAGTATTTT,CASSQRGLAGVTDTQYF
.,TRBJ1-5,TRBV19,.,TGTGCCAGTAGTCCTCGTCCCCCATATAGCAATCAGCCCCAGCATTTT,CASSPRPPYSNQPQHF
TRBD1,TRBJ1-1,TRBV5-1,.,TGCGCCAGCAGCTTGTACAGGGGGCAGAATCTTAACACTGAAGCTTTCTTT,CASSLYRGQNLNTEAFF
.,TRBJ2-6,TRBV27,.,TGTGCCAGCAGCCCAGGGTCCGGGGCCAACGTCCTGACTTTC,CASSPGSGANVLTF
TRBD2,TRBJ2-5,TRBV5-4,.,TGTGCCAGCAGCCCGGGGGGGGGCCAAGAGACCCAGTACTTC,CASSPGGGQETQYF
.,TRBJ2-7,TRBV6-6,many,TGTGCCAGCAGTCCCTCTAGCGCTACCTACGAGCAGTACTTC,CASSPSSATYEQYF
.,TRBJ1-2,TRBV6-5,.,TGTGCCAGCAGTCAAACTTTTTCTGATAACTATGGCTACACCTTC,CASSQTFSDNYGYTF
.,TRBJ2-1,TRBV11-1,.,TGTGCCAGCAGCTTAGACGGGACCTCTATCAATGAGCAGTTCTTC,CASSLDGTSINEQFF
TRBD2,TRBJ2-3,TRBV7-9,.,TGTGCCAGCAGCTTACTTGGCCTAGCGGAGACAGATACGCAGTATTTT,CASSLLGLAETDTQYF
TRBD1,TRBJ2-7,TRBV7-2,many,TGTGCCAGCAGCTTTTACAGGGGGACCTACGAGCAGTACTTC,CASSFYRGTYEQYF
.,TRBJ2-5,TRBV19,.,TGTGCCAGTAGTCAGTCGTGGGAGACCCAGTACTTC,CASSQSWETQYF
TRBD2,TRBJ2-1,TRBV4-3,few,TGCGCCAGCAGCCAAGGGCTAGCGGACAATGAGCAGTTCTTC,CASSQGLADNEQFF
.,TRBJ1-1,TRBV28,.,TGTGCCAGTAGTGAGGGCGGTCGTCCTGAAGCTTTCTTT,CASSEGGRPEAFF
.,TRBJ2-5,TRBV28,.,TGTGCCAGCAGTTTTGGGGTGATCCAAGAGACCCAGTACTTC,CASSFGVIQETQYF
TRBD2,TRBJ2-2,TRBV7-3,.,TGTGCCAGCAGCCCCCAAAGCGGGACGGGCACCGGGGAGCTGTTTTTT,CASSPQSGTGTGELFF
.,TRBJ2-3,TRBV11-2,.,TGTGCCAGCAGCAGGGACCCTAGCACAGATACGCAGTATTTT,CASSRDPSTDTQYF
.,TRBJ1-2,TRBV6-1,.,TGTGCCAGCAGCGCAGACAGTTATGGCTACACCTTC,CASSADSYGYTF
TRBD1,TRBJ2-7,TRBV9,.,TGTGCCAGCAGCCCCTGGGACAGGGCCCACGAGCAGTACTTC,CASSPWDRAHEQYF
TRBD1,TRBJ2-4,TRBV18,.,TGTGCCAGCTCGACAGGGGGAAACATTCAGTACTTC,CASSTGGNIQYF
TRBD1,TRBJ2-1,TRBV7-9,.,TGTGCCAGCAGCTCACAGGGGGCGCACAATGAGCAGTTCTTC,CASSSQGAHNEQFF
TRBD1,TRBJ2-7,TRBV18,.,TGTGCCAGCTCACCGGGACAGGGTTTGGTCGAGCAGTACTTC,CASSPGQGLVEQYF
.,TRBJ2-5,TRBV28,many,TGTGCCAGCAGTTTAGTAGGGGGGGATGAGACCCAGTACTTC,CASSLVGGDETQYF